This is a list of T cell receptor beta chains from one sample in a study of blood T cells in healthy people across ages. TCRdb itself ran the 5' RACE reads through MiXCR, one entry per CDR3 protein. The profile shows 750,000 to 950,000 distinct CDR3 sequences, under 30% of them singletons. These data also featured in a second study, about T cells of mothers and their children.

Sequencing was done on a sample of blood. The source of these receptors is a boy between 10 and 17 years old in good health. Both conserved end residues are part of each CDR3.

TRBV20-1,CSARGRGSTGELFF
TRBV12-3/TRBV12-4,CASSSNSGEETQYF
TRBV19,CASRSTGYGYTF
TRBV20-1,CSASAGAYNEQFF
TRBV7-3,CASSSRLAGGSDTQYF
TRBV13,CASLLGTGELFF
TRBV7-9,CASSLGVASGADIQYF
TRBV7-9,CASSLAGRVGYNEQFF
TRBV9,CASSPTGGQRLLSRGKTIYF
TRBV4-1,CASSQSGRGLYEQYF
TRBV9,CASSVAPASAYEQYF
TRBV27,CASSLDPDRGGGRTAFF
TRBV29-1,CSPGLAGGRGTDTQYF
TRBV14,CASSQWGSNHEQYF
TRBV20-1,CSASQGANQPQHF
TRBV5-1,CASSLESGGGTGELFF
TRBV20-1,CSATLAGPSYEQYF
TRBV7-9,CASSATREEKLFF
TRBV20-1,CSATSTRTEAFF
TRBV20-1,CSAAGRLRSYEQYF
TRBV5-1,CASSSGLTGSNEQFF